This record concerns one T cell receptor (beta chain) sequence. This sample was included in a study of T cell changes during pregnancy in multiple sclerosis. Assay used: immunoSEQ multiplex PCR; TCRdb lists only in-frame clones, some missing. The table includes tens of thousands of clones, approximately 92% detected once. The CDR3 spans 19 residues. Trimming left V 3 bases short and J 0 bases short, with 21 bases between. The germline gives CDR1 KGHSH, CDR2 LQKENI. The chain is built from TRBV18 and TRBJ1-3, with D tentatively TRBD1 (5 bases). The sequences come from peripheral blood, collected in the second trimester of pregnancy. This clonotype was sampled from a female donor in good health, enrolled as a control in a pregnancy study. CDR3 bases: TGTGCCAGCTCACCTATTAACTACTTGACAGACCTCTCTGGAAACACCATATATTTT. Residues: CASSPINYLTDLSGNTIYF.